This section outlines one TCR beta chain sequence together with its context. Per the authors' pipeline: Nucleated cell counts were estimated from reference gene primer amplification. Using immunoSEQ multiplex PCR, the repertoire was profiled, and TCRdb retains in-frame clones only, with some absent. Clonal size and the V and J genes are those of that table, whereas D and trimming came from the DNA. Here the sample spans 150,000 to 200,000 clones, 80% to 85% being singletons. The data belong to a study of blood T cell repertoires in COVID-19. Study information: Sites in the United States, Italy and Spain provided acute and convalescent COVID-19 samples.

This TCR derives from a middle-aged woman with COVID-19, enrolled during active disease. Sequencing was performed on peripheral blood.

This CDR3 is CASREGQVNQPQHF. As DNA, the CDR3 is TGCGCCAGCAGAGAGGGACAGGTCAATCAGCCCCAGCATTTT. The chain couples TRBV10-2 to TRBJ1-5; 8 nucleotides match TRBD1. The V and J ends lost 6 bases and 3 bases, in that order; junction bases with no gene match: 4. The CDR3 has 14 residues. Germline loops: CDR1 WSHSY, CDR2 SAAADI.